The 27 T cell receptor beta chains listed next were all sequenced from one sample in a study of long-term antiretroviral therapy in people with HIV (dated by TCRdb to 2022 to 2024). The immunoSEQ hsTCRB v3.0 assay was used at survey level resolution for TRB variable region sequencing. What TCRdb holds here is the immuneACCESS table cut down to in-frame rearrangements. Part of the clones is not present; checked against another copy, under half of the missing clones reflect an unresolved V gene, and the others are unexplained. The sample table records 42,000 or so clones; roughly 90% of these occur just once. The ten largest clones capture 4% of the sample. The material was unsorted PBMCs, obtained 1.2 years after starting antiretroviral therapy. The receptors come from a woman aged 45-60 years with HIV.

V gene TRBV2 combines with J gene TRBJ1-4; D is perhaps TRBD1 (5 bases). The CDR3 spans 13 residues. CDR1 and CDR2 (germline): SNHLY, FYNNEI. Trimming shortened V by 4 bases and J by 7 bases, and 10 bases separated the two germline ends. The CDR3 region has the DNA TGTGCCAGCAGTGGACAGCAAGGTGAAAAACTGTTTTTT. Translated, it gives CASSGQQGEKLFF. Complete variable domain (other parts from reference TRBV2 and TRBJ1-4): EPEVTQTPSHQVTQMGQEVILRCVPISNHLYFYWYRQILGQKVEFLVSFYNNEISEKSEIFDDQFSVERPDGSNFTLKIRSTKLEDSAMYFCASSGQQGEKLFFGSGTQLSVL.

This clone showed up just once. V usage is TRBV9 and J usage is TRBJ2-7, with D possibly matching TRBD2 (5 bases). This CDR3 is 12 amino acids long. CDR1 is SGDLS, CDR2 YYNGEE, per germline. Trimming cost V 4 bases and J 7 bases, with 12 bases left between them. The DNA of the CDR3 is TGTGCCAGCAGCCCGGGGTTTAGGGAGCAGTACTTC. Its translation is CASSPGFREQYF.

The rearrangement uses TRBV5-1 and TRBJ1-4; D might be TRBD1 (5 bases). Germline V CDR1 and CDR2: SGHRS, YFSETQ. With 2 bases removed from V and 8 bases from J, the gap between germline ends came to 16 bases. The CDR3 loop spans 15 amino acids. This CDR3 is CASSFSAGLNEKLFF. Here the CDR3 DNA reads TGCGCCAGCAGCTTTTCGGCAGGGTTAAACGAAAAACTGTTTTTT.

V is TRBV2 and J is TRBJ1-1, with TRBD1 as a possible D gene (6 bases). The V gene's germline CDR1 is SNHLY and CDR2 FYNNEI. Trimming left V 6 bases short and J 11 bases short, with 16 bases between. The length of the CDR3 is 12 residues. DNA for the CDR3: TGTGCCAGCAGCAGCAACAGGGTGTGGGCTTTCTTT. As protein: CASSSNRVWAFF.

The chain uses TRBV19 and TRBJ2-7; the match to TRBD2 covers 7 bases. Trimming took 1 base from V and 2 from J; bases not matched to a gene: 5. The CDR3 length is 15 residues. Germline CDR1 is LNHDA and CDR2 is SQIVND (reference sequence). For the CDR3, the DNA is TGTGCCAGTAGTATAGCCCCGCGGGAGACCTACGAGCAGTACTTC. It translates to CASSIAPRETYEQYF.

This rearrangement joins TRBV9 to TRBJ2-2, with D possibly being TRBD1 (5 bases). This CDR3 is built from 15 residues. Deletions cut 3 bases from V and 1 base from J, with 10 bases between. CDR1 and CDR2 from the germline V gene are SGDLS and YYNGEE. The CDR3 bases are TGTGCCAGCAGCGGGATTAGGGGGAACACCGGGGAGCTGTTTTTT. Amino acids: CASSGIRGNTGELFF.

The V call is TRBV2, the J call TRBJ1-3; TRBD1 might be the D (6 bases). Germline V gene data show CDR1 as SNHLY and CDR2 as FYNNEI. Trimming removed 5 bases at V and 3 bases at J, with 8 bases between. The CDR3 length is 13 residues. Here the CDR3 DNA reads TGTGCCAGCAGTCTGGACAGTGGAAACACCATATATTTT. This encodes CASSLDSGNTIYF.

A single count supports this clone. The chain has TRBV19 and TRBJ2-2, with D maybe TRBD1 (5 bases). CDR1 and CDR2 from the germline V gene are LNHDA and SQIVND (reference sequence). V lost 3 bases and J 1 base, leaving 12 bases between the germline ends. This CDR3 is 16 amino acids long. The CDR3 DNA reads as TGTGCCAGTAGTATTGGATGGACACTGAACACCGGGGAGCTGTTTTTT. Encoded protein: CASSIGWTLNTGELFF.

The chain recombines TRBV6-5 with TRBJ2-7; D remains ambiguous. The germline gives CDR1 MNHEY, CDR2 SVGAGI. V was cut by 2 bases and J by 1 base, with 9 bases left in between. The CDR3 contains 14 residues. Here the CDR3 reads CASSYGSGSYEQYF. The CDR3 DNA is TGTGCCAGCAGTTACGGGTCTGGTTCCTACGAGCAGTACTTC.

The J gene is TRBJ2-3, the V gene TRBV5-6; no clear D gene. This CDR3 has 14 residues. The germline V gene has CDR1 SGHDT and CDR2 YYEEEE. V dropped 5 bases and J dropped 2 bases, with 12 bases sitting between them. CDR3 bases: TGTGCCAGCAGACGAGAACTCATCACAGATACGCAGTATTTT. Translation gives CASRRELITDTQYF.

The sample holds one count of this clone. The chain joins TRBV11-3 to TRBJ2-5; D unclear. This CDR3 comprises 12 residues. Germline V gene lookup returns CDR1 SGHNT and CDR2 YENEEA. V was cut by 3 bases and J by 3 bases, with 5 bases left in between. The CDR3 region is CASSFGEETQYF. The DNA of the CDR3 is TGTGCCAGCAGCTTTGGAGAAGAGACCCAGTACTTC.

CDR3 DNA sequence: TGTGCCAGCAGTTCCCCACCAGCGGGGGTTGTGACCCAGTACTTC. This sequence encodes CASSSPPAGVVTQYF. This chain connects TRBV28 to TRBJ2-5, with 8 bases matching TRBD2. CDR3 size: 15 residues. Unmatched junction bases numbered 11, after V lost 4 bases and J lost 7 bases. Per germline, CDR1 MDHEN and CDR2 SYDVKM.

The chain uses TRBV7-9 and TRBJ1-5; 7 bases match TRBD1. The germline V gene has CDR1 SEHNR and CDR2 FQNEAQ (reference sequence). CDR3 size: 14 residues. J gave up 2 bases and V 5 bases, and 3 bases lay outside the gene matches. CDR3 in amino acids: CASSPTGGNQPQHF. The DNA for the CDR3 is TGTGCCAGCAGCCCAACAGGGGGCAATCAGCCCCAGCATTTT.

The chain is built from TRBV30 and TRBJ2-1, with D possibly being TRBD1 or TRBD2 (5 bases each). Germline values: CDR1 GTSNPN, CDR2 SVGIG (reference sequence). This CDR3 has 13 residues. Trimming stripped 3 bases from V and 10 bases from J, with 16 bases between. CDR3 protein: CAWRGVPSGEQFF. CDR3 DNA: TGTGCCTGGAGAGGGGTTCCCTCGGGGGAGCAGTTCTTC. Variable domain in full (rest from reference TRBV30 and TRBJ2-1): SQTIHQWPATLVQPVGSPLSLECTVEGTSNPNLYWYRQAAGRGLQLLFYSVGIGQISSEVPQNLSASRPQDRQFILSSKKLLLSDSGFYLCAWRGVPSGEQFFGPGTRLTVL.

The chain uses TRBV2 and TRBJ2-3, with D perhaps TRBD2 (5 bases). The CDR3 consists of 14 residues. Trimming pared 5 bases from V and 4 bases from J, leaving 13 bases between. CDR1 and CDR2 (germline): SNHLY, FYNNEI. The CDR3 nucleotides are TGTGCCAGCAGTAGGGTGGCCGGGGCAGATACGCAGTATTTT. This translates into CASSRVAGADTQYF.

The CDR3 DNA is TGTGCCAGCAGTGGAGGACAGACTAACTATGGCTACACCTTC. Its translation is CASSGGQTNYGYTF. The V call is TRBV2, the J call TRBJ1-2, with D perhaps matching TRBD1 (6 bases). V was cut by 4 bases and J by 0 bases, with 9 bases left in between. From germline, CDR1 is SNHLY and CDR2 FYNNEI. There are 14 residues in the CDR3. The full variable domain, with the rest looked up from reference TRBV2 and TRBJ1-2, is EPEVTQTPSHQVTQMGQEVILRCVPISNHLYFYWYRQILGQKVEFLVSFYNNEISEKSEIFDDQFSVERPDGSNFTLKIRSTKLEDSAMYFCASSGGQTNYGYTFGSGTRLTVV.

The genes are TRBV6-6 and TRBJ1-1; unclear D gene. Germline V gene sequence: CDR1 MNHNY, CDR2 SVGAGI (reference sequence). V was pared by 5 bases and J by 2 bases, with 6 bases between. The CDR3 is 12 amino acids. DNA for the CDR3: TGTGCCAGCAGTCTAAAAAACACTGAAGCTTTCTTT. This gives the protein CASSLKNTEAFF.

The V call is TRBV4-2, the J call TRBJ2-3; 7 nucleotides line up with TRBD1. CDR1 LGHNA and CDR2 YNFKEQ come from the germline V gene. The CDR3 spans 14 residues. V was clipped by 1 base and J by 6 bases; unmatched bases: 4. Written as DNA, the CDR3 is TGTGCCAGCAGCCAAGTTCCGACAGGGGATACGCAGTATTTT. Translated: CASSQVPTGDTQYF.

This clone was detected a few times. The chain combines TRBV10-3 with TRBJ1-3; the D gene is possibly TRBD1 (6 bases). V lost 4 bases and J lost 2, with 12 bases in between. CDR1 is ENHRY and CDR2 is SYGVKD in the germline V gene. This CDR3 spans 15 amino acids. Written as DNA, the CDR3 is TGTGCCATCAGTGGGGGGGGCCAGCCTGGAAACACCATATATTTT. It yields the protein CAISGGGQPGNTIYF.

This clone was seen a handful of times. The chain has TRBV9 and TRBJ2-2; the D call may be TRBD1 or TRBD2 (5 bases each). The CDR3 extends over 13 amino acids. Germline CDR1 SGDLS, CDR2 YYNGEE. The V gene lost 2 bases and the J gene lost 5 bases, with 7 bases spanning the gap. In DNA, the CDR3 is TGTGCCAGCAGCGTTGAGGGGACCGGGGAGCTGTTTTTT. This gives the protein CASSVEGTGELFF.

The V call is TRBV5-6, the J call TRBJ1-2; weak D call: TRBD1 (6 bases). The CDR3 extends over 13 amino acids. Germline CDR1 is SGHDT and CDR2 is YYEEEE. V shed 0 bases and J shed 7 bases, with 10 bases lying between them. CDR3 sequence (DNA): TGTGCCAGCAGCTTGGGGGGGGCACGTGGCTACACCTTC. Amino acid sequence: CASSLGGARGYTF. Together with reference TRBV5-6 and TRBJ1-2, the CDR3 gives the full variable domain: DAGVTQSPTHLIKTRGQQVTLRCSPKSGHDTVSWYQQALGQGPQFIFQYYEEEERQRGNFPDRFSGHQFPNYSSELNVNALLLGDSALYLCASSLGGARGYTFGSGTRLTVV.

The J gene is TRBJ1-4, the V gene TRBV6-1, with D perhaps TRBD1 (5 bases). Germline CDR1 is MNHNS and CDR2 is SASEGT. The V end lost 4 bases, the J end lost 0 bases, and 9 bases lay between the germline ends. The CDR3 spans 15 residues. CDR3: CASSVYRTTNEKLFF. CDR3 DNA: TGTGCCAGCAGTGTTTACAGGACAACTAATGAAAAACTGTTTTTT.

The rearrangement joins TRBV4-3 to TRBJ2-1; 7 bases map to TRBD1. J gave up 7 bases and V 5 bases, and 5 bases lay outside the gene matches. The CDR3 runs 13 residues. CDR1 is LGHNA and CDR2 is YSLEER in the germline V gene. This chain's CDR3 is CASSFTGENEQFF. Here the CDR3 DNA reads TGCGCCAGCAGCTTTACAGGGGAGAATGAGCAGTTCTTC.

The rearrangement uses TRBV7-2 and TRBJ1-2; 7 bases match TRBD1. V lost 0 bases, J lost 8 bases, and 6 bases stayed unmatched. The germline V gene encodes CDR1 SGHTA and CDR2 FQGNSA. This CDR3 region has 14 residues. The DNA for the CDR3 is TGTGCCAGCAGCTTAGCGGCGGGCAGGGGGGGCTACACCTTC. Its translation is CASSLAAGRGGYTF.

This clone was seen a single time. V usage is TRBV7-2 and J usage is TRBJ2-5, with D unresolved. The CDR3 length is 12 residues. V was shortened by 2 bases and J by 9 bases, with 10 bases between the two germline ends. The V gene's germline CDR1 is SGHTA and CDR2 FQGNSA. The CDR3 DNA reads as TGTGCCAGCAGCTTATCGTCTGGCGCCCAGTACTTC. Translated, it gives CASSLSSGAQYF.

The chain joins TRBV7-9 to TRBJ2-7; weak D call: TRBD1 (6 bases). The CDR3 extends over 16 amino acids. The germline V and J ends were trimmed by 1 base and 0 bases, with 13 bases remaining between them. The germline CDR1 and CDR2 sequences are SEHNR and FQNEAQ (reference sequence). The CDR3 loop reads CASSLEQTGSSYEQYF. The CDR3 DNA reads as TGTGCCAGCAGCTTAGAACAGACAGGTTCCTCCTACGAGCAGTACTTC.

J is TRBJ2-1 and V is TRBV7-2; 7 bases are a match to TRBD1. Germline V gives CDR1 SGHTA, CDR2 FQGNSA. The CDR3 spans 16 residues. The V and J ends lost 2 bases and 4 bases, in that order; junction bases with no gene match: 8. The CDR3 sequence: CASSLTVATGYNEQFF. The CDR3 bases are TGTGCCAGCAGCTTAACCGTCGCGACAGGGTACAATGAGCAGTTCTTC. The whole variable domain, remainder taken from reference TRBV7-2 and TRBJ2-1, is GAGVSQSPSNKVTEKGKDVELRCDPISGHTALYWYRQSLGQGLEFLIYFQGNSAPDKSGLPSDRFSAERTGGSVSTLTIQRTQQEDSAVYLCASSLTVATGYNEQFFGPGTRLTVL.